Below are 8 T cell receptor beta chains sequenced from a single sample in a study of T-cell reconstitution after alpha-beta-depleted transplantation in children. Library preparation (for TCRbeta) was performed with unique molecular identifiers. A single record per CDR3 protein comes from TCRdb applying MiXCR to the PCR reads. This table holds around 250,000 distinct CDR3 sequences, less than 9% found once. The source was PBMCs, mostly from graft donor cells, collected 180 days after TCRalphabeta/CD19-depleted stem cell transplant. The receptors were gathered from a male patient aged 10 to 17 who had a stem cell transplant for acute lymphoblastic leukemia, so the T cells may come from the graft donor.

The gene calls are TRBV2 and TRBJ2-1; the match to TRBD2 covers 9 bases. CDR1 and CDR2 (germline): SNHLY, FYNNEI. The CDR3 has 16 amino acids. V trimming: 1 base; J trimming: 8 bases; junction bases outside the gene matches: 9. CDR3 protein: CASSEGAGGPYDEQFF. The CDR3 DNA reads as TGTGCCAGCAGTGAAGGGGCGGGAGGGCCTTACGATGAGCAGTTCTTC. Based on the CDR3 plus reference TRBV2 and TRBJ2-1, the full variable domain is EPEVTQTPSHQVTQMGQEVILRCVPISNHLYFYWYRQILGQKVEFLVSFYNNEISEKSEIFDDQFSVERPDGSNFTLKIRSTKLEDSAMYFCASSEGAGGPYDEQFFGPGTRLTVL.

Note on this clonotype: This could be a read error, since a much larger clone is one nucleotide away. Given the absence of the conserved phenylalanine or tryptophan at the CDR3 end, a read error is likely. The CDR3 region is CASSSGQGAYEQYI. The CDR3 bases are TGTGCCAGCAGCTCGGGACAGGGGGCGTACGAGCAGTACATC. The chain couples TRBV7-9 to TRBJ2-7, with 12 nucleotides matching TRBD1. Germline trimming cut 4 bases from V and 4 bases from J; bases unmatched to any gene: 2. Looked up from germline, CDR1 is SEHNR and CDR2 is FQNEAQ (reference sequence). The CDR3 has 14 residues.

This clonotype was recorded many times. This chain uses TRBV20-1 with TRBJ2-3; D perhaps matches TRBD2 (6 bases). The CDR3 runs 16 residues. Between the trimmed V and J ends, which lost 3 bases and 2 bases, there was a span of 18 bases. CDR1 is DFQATT and CDR2 is SNEGSKA in the germline V gene (reference sequence). The CDR3 sequence: CSASWGGATPTDTQYF. Written as DNA, the CDR3 is TGCAGTGCTAGTTGGGGCGGGGCCACTCCCACAGATACGCAGTATTTT.

This clonotype was recorded at least ten times. The V and J genes are TRBV3-1 and TRBJ2-1, with no clear D. Germline CDR1 LGHDT, CDR2 YNNKEL (reference sequence). The length of the CDR3 is 13 residues. V gave up 8 bases and J gave up 3 bases, with 11 bases separating them. The CDR3 spells CASGFQGYNEQFF. CDR3 DNA sequence: TGTGCCAGCGGATTTCAAGGCTACAATGAGCAGTTCTTC.

This clonotype was observed at least ten times. The chain couples TRBV28 to TRBJ2-6, with a possible D match to TRBD1 (6 bases). V lost 5 bases and J lost 0, with 26 bases in between. Germline CDR1 MDHEN, CDR2 SYDVKM. The CDR3 sequence is 21 residues long. In DNA form, the CDR3 reads TGTGCCAGCAGTCCACAGGGTGATTTGATCCCCTCCCTCTCTGGGGCCAACGTCCTGACTTTC. Translated: CASSPQGDLIPSLSGANVLTF.

This clonotype was recorded at least ten times. J is TRBJ2-5 and V is TRBV6-2 or TRBV6-3; D not certain. CDR1 is MNHEY and CDR2 is SVGEGT in the germline V gene. The CDR3 loop spans 13 amino acids. V lost 7 bases, J lost 1 base, and 10 bases lay in between. DNA for the CDR3: TGTGCCAGCACCTCGAGGCGCCAAGAGACCCAGTACTTC. Translated, it gives CASTSRRQETQYF.

This clonotype was counted ten times or more. The chain is built from TRBV5-1 and TRBJ2-5, with no clear D. Germline CDR1 SGHRS, CDR2 YFSETQ. The CDR3 sequence is 12 residues long. Trimming pared 2 bases from V and 4 bases from J, leaving 6 bases between. The CDR3 region has the DNA TGCGCCAGCAGCTTAAATGGAGAGACCCAGTACTTC. Translated: CASSLNGETQYF.

This clonotype has at least ten counts. V gene TRBV7-2 combines with J gene TRBJ2-3; 9 bases match TRBD2. This CDR3 is built from 17 residues. Germline CDR1 is SGHTA and CDR2 is FQGNSA. V was pared by 2 bases and J by 6 bases, with 12 bases of the junction left unmatched. CDR3: CASSLPLAGARSDTQYF. In DNA, the CDR3 is TGTGCCAGCAGCTTACCTTTAGCGGGGGCGCGTTCGGATACGCAGTATTTT.